One and the same sample provided the 32 T cell receptor beta chains below, sequenced in a study of cytomegalovirus exposure and HLA in healthy donors (dated by TCRdb to about 2017). Library preparation was by the immunoSEQ multiplex PCR assay. The multiplex PCR relied on a mix of 60 forward primers for TCR Vbeta segments and 13 reverse primers for TCR Jbeta segments. TCRdb stores this immuneACCESS table with in-frame sequences only. Part of the clones is absent; in the studies checked, under half of the shortfall reflects unresolved V genes, and no reason is known for the rest. Recorded for this sample are about 160,000 clones; 70% to 85% of them occurred a single time. The ten largest clones add up to more than 1.4% of the sample. The sample consisted of PBMCs. These receptors all come from a male donor in good health and CMV-seronegative.

In DNA, the CDR3 is TGTGCCAGCAGCGTAGGAGGGCCCGGGTTGGATGAGCAGTTCTTC. Translating it yields CASSVGGPGLDEQFF. The rearrangement joins TRBV9 to TRBJ2-1; tentatively, D is TRBD2 (5 bases). Germline-derived CDR1 and CDR2 are SGDLS and YYNGEE. CDR3 length: 15 residues. Between the trimmed V and J ends, which lost 0 bases and 8 bases, there was a span of 15 bases.

In this sample, this clone turned up once. The V gene is TRBV4-3, the J gene TRBJ1-2, with no clear D. Trimming took off 0 bases at V and 8 bases at J, with 16 bases between the two ends. This CDR3 has 15 amino acids. CDR1 is LGHNA and CDR2 is YSLEER in the germline V gene. The CDR3 sequence: CASSQEGRPPGGYTF. The CDR3 coding sequence is TGCGCCAGCAGCCAAGAGGGTAGGCCCCCGGGGGGCTACACCTTC.

The V and J genes are TRBV7-6 and TRBJ2-7; weak D call: TRBD2 (5 bases). The germline V and J ends were trimmed by 1 base and 1 base, with 8 bases remaining between them. The CDR3 length is 14 residues. Germline-derived CDR1 and CDR2 are SGHVS and FNYEAQ. The CDR3 DNA sequence: TGTGCCAGCAGCTTAGGTGAGGGATCCTACGAGCAGTACTTC. Its protein product is CASSLGEGSYEQYF.

This chain links TRBV7-9 with TRBJ1-3; 8 nucleotides agree with TRBD1. With 5 bases clipped from V and 2 bases from J, the junction kept 11 bases outside the gene matches. Germline lookup yields CDR1 SEHNR and CDR2 FQNEAQ (reference sequence). This CDR3 has 17 amino acids. In DNA form, the CDR3 reads TGTGCCAGCAGCAGAGGGACAGGAACCTCTCCTGGAAACACCATATATTTT. Translating it yields CASSRGTGTSPGNTIYF.

In its sample, this clone was seen a few times. The rearrangement uses TRBV15 and TRBJ1-4; D is possibly TRBD1 (5 bases). The length of the CDR3 is 16 residues. Trimming removed 2 bases from V and 11 bases from J, with 21 bases in between. Germline lookup yields CDR1 LNHNV and CDR2 YYDKDF (reference sequence). The CDR3 DNA is TGTGCCACCAGCAGAAGGGACGGTCCCCCCGGGGGGAAACTGTTTTTT. Translation: CATSRRDGPPGGKLFF.

The chain joins TRBV28 to TRBJ2-7, with a tentative D call TRBD1 (6 bases). Germline values: CDR1 MDHEN, CDR2 SYDVKM. The CDR3 contains 15 residues. V was pared by 5 bases and J by 6 bases, with 20 bases between. Written as DNA, the CDR3 is TGTGCCAGCAGTGACCCACAGGGAAGTGTAGCCGAGCAGTACTTC. This sequence encodes CASSDPQGSVAEQYF. The full variable domain, completed using reference TRBV28 and TRBJ2-7, is DVKVTQSSRYLVKRTGEKVFLECVQDMDHENMFWYRQDPGLGLRLIYFSYDVKMKEKGDIPEGYSVSREKKERFSLILESASTNQTSMYLCASSDPQGSVAEQYFGPGTRLTVT.

The rearrangement joins TRBV19 to TRBJ2-5; 9 bases align to TRBD1. This CDR3 comprises 15 residues. Trimming took 5 bases from V and 4 from J; bases not matched to a gene: 8. Germline V gene data show CDR1 as LNHDA and CDR2 as SQIVND (reference sequence). The CDR3: CASSAPRTGVETQYF. CDR3 coding DNA: TGTGCCAGTAGTGCACCTCGGACAGGGGTAGAGACCCAGTACTTC.

This rearrangement joins TRBV18 to TRBJ2-5, with 7 bases that match TRBD1. The DNA end favors TRBJ2-7, so the J call may be wrong. Germline V gene lookup returns CDR1 KGHSH and CDR2 LQKENI. The CDR3 consists of 14 residues. The CDR3, as DNA: TGTGCCAGCTCACCGCCGGGACAGCCCTACGAGCAGTACTTC. Protein product: CASSPPGQPYEQYF.

This chain links TRBV6-5 with TRBJ2-6; D is ambiguous. Trimming removed 2 bases from V and 0 bases from J, with 8 bases in between. CDR3 length: 16 amino acids. Germline lookup yields CDR1 MNHEY and CDR2 SVGAGI. The CDR3 nucleotides are TGTGCCAGCAGTTACCAGGTTACCTCTGGGGCCAACGTCCTGACTTTC. It yields the protein CASSYQVTSGANVLTF.

This chain uses TRBV7-9 with TRBJ1-1; D is perhaps TRBD1 (6 bases). The ends were cut back, 5 bases at V and 0 bases at J, with 10 bases in the middle. CDR1 is SEHNR, CDR2 FQNEAQ, per germline (reference sequence). The CDR3 is 14 residues long. The CDR3 region has the DNA TGTGCCAGCAGCGCCACAGGGATGAACACTGAAGCTTTCTTT. Translating gives CASSATGMNTEAFF.

The chain combines TRBV5-1 with TRBJ2-1, with D perhaps matching TRBD2 (6 bases). The CDR3 has 15 amino acids. Trimming took off 0 bases at V and 7 bases at J, with 14 bases between the two ends. Germline values: CDR1 SGHRS, CDR2 YFSETQ. Written as DNA, the CDR3 is TGCGCCAGCAGCTTGGACGGAAGGACTACAAATGAGCAGTTCTTC. It translates to CASSLDGRTTNEQFF.

The rearrangement links TRBV7-2 to TRBJ2-7, with no clear D. V was shortened by 5 bases and J by 2 bases, with 10 bases between the two germline ends. The germline CDR1 and CDR2 sequences are SGHTA and FQGNSA. CDR3 length: 13 amino acids. The chain's CDR3 is CASSLTETYEQYF. CDR3 coding DNA: TGTGCCAGCAGCCTTACCGAGACCTACGAGCAGTACTTC. Full variable domain (outside the CDR3, taken from reference TRBV7-2 and TRBJ2-7): GAGVSQSPSNKVTEKGKDVELRCDPISGHTALYWYRQSLGQGLEFLIYFQGNSAPDKSGLPSDRFSAERTGGSVSTLTIQRTQQEDSAVYLCASSLTETYEQYFGPGTRLTVT.

The chain links TRBV6-5 to TRBJ2-7; D possibly corresponds to TRBD2 (6 bases). In germline, CDR1 is MNHEY, CDR2 SVGAGI. There are 14 residues in the CDR3. Trimming took off 2 bases at V and 2 bases at J, with 10 bases between the two ends. CDR3 coding DNA: TGTGCCAGCAGTTACGCTAGCGCCGCCTACGAGCAGTACTTC. This encodes CASSYASAAYEQYF.

The rearrangement links TRBV7-9 to TRBJ2-1; the match to TRBD1 covers 7 bases. The CDR3 runs to 14 residues. Germline V gives CDR1 SEHNR, CDR2 FQNEAQ (reference sequence). V shed 0 bases, J shed 5 bases, and the junction held 1 base outside the gene matches. The CDR3 protein is CASSLAGTDNEQFF. For the CDR3, the DNA is TGTGCCAGCAGCTTAGCCGGGACAGACAATGAGCAGTTCTTC.

J is TRBJ1-5 and V is TRBV18, with TRBD1 matching over 8 bases. Germline trimming cut 3 bases from V and 3 bases from J; bases unmatched to any gene: 7. This CDR3 region has 16 residues. The germline gives CDR1 KGHSH, CDR2 LQKENI. This CDR3 reads CASSPWDRTLNQPQHF. CDR3 bases: TGTGCCAGCTCACCCTGGGACAGGACTCTCAATCAGCCCCAGCATTTT.

The chain carries TRBV4-1 and TRBJ2-1, with 8 bases aligning to TRBD1. The CDR3 loop spans 12 amino acids. J lost 9 bases, V lost 2 bases, and 0 bases had no gene match. Germline values: CDR1 MGHRA, CDR2 YSYEKL. CDR3 sequence reads: CASSQTGGEQFF. DNA of the CDR3: TGCGCCAGCAGCCAAACAGGGGGTGAGCAGTTCTTC.

The chain recombines TRBV5-6 with TRBJ2-7; 9 bases fit TRBD1. V was clipped by 1 base and J by 2 bases; unmatched bases: 4. Germline lookup yields CDR1 SGHDT and CDR2 YYEEEE. The CDR3 loop spans 15 amino acids. This CDR3 is CASSLWDRVTYEQYF. The CDR3 DNA reads TGTGCCAGCAGCTTGTGGGACAGGGTTACCTACGAGCAGTACTTC.

The CDR3 region is CASSELRGSASPLHF. CDR3 nucleotides: TGTGCCAGCAGTGAACTAAGGGGTTCGGCTTCACCCCTCCACTTT. The rearrangement joins TRBV6-1 to TRBJ1-6; D might be TRBD1 (5 bases). The ends were cut back, 2 bases at V and 9 bases at J, with 14 bases in the middle. The CDR3 covers 15 residues. CDR1 MNHNS and CDR2 SASEGT come from the germline V gene.

The chain employs TRBV28 and TRBJ2-1; 10 bases fit TRBD2. Losses at the gene ends were 4 bases for V and 8 bases for J; bases not matched to a gene: 8. This CDR3 contains 15 residues. Germline V CDR1 and CDR2: MDHEN, SYDVKM. The CDR3 sequence: CASSSEREGRDEQFF. DNA for the CDR3: TGTGCCAGCAGTTCCGAGCGGGAGGGCCGCGATGAGCAGTTCTTC. The variable domain in full, completed from reference TRBV28 and TRBJ2-1, reads DVKVTQSSRYLVKRTGEKVFLECVQDMDHENMFWYRQDPGLGLRLIYFSYDVKMKEKGDIPEGYSVSREKKERFSLILESASTNQTSMYLCASSSEREGRDEQFFGPGTRLTVL.

In its sample, this clone was seen a few times. The gene calls are TRBV14 and TRBJ2-1; D is ambiguous. This CDR3 contains 12 residues. Germline loops: CDR1 SGHDN, CDR2 FVKESK. Deletions cut 1 base from V and 9 bases from J, with 7 bases between. The CDR3 sequence: CASSQVVAEQFF. The CDR3 DNA follows: TGTGCCAGCAGCCAAGTTGTAGCTGAGCAGTTCTTC.

V gene TRBV10-3 combines with J gene TRBJ2-5; TRBD1 might be the D (7 bases). The J call could be wrong; TRBJ2-7 is a better fit for the DNA end. Germline V gene data show CDR1 as ENHRY and CDR2 as SYGVKD. The CDR3 sequence is 14 residues long. Here the CDR3 DNA reads TGTGCCATCACCAACCCCCAGGGGGGATACGAGCAGTACTTC. Translating gives CAITNPQGGYEQYF.

The gene calls are TRBV28 and TRBJ2-1; D possibly corresponds to TRBD2 (7 bases). Deletions cut 4 bases from V and 1 base from J, with 14 bases between. The CDR3 has 16 residues. The germline gives CDR1 MDHEN, CDR2 SYDVKM. CDR3 bases: TGTGCCAGCAGTTCCTCGGGGGGCTGGTCCTACAATGAGCAGTTCTTC. Residues: CASSSSGGWSYNEQFF.

The gene calls are TRBV28 and TRBJ2-2, with 12 bases fitting TRBD2. The J segment lost 5 bases and the V segment lost 6 bases, leaving 4 bases of the junction unmatched. Germline V lookup: CDR1 MDHEN, CDR2 SYDVKM. The CDR3 sequence is 15 residues long. CDR3 residues: CASRRTSGITGELFF. CDR3 in DNA: TGTGCCAGCAGACGGACTAGCGGGATTACCGGGGAGCTGTTTTTT. The whole variable domain, remainder taken from reference TRBV28 and TRBJ2-2, is DVKVTQSSRYLVKRTGEKVFLECVQDMDHENMFWYRQDPGLGLRLIYFSYDVKMKEKGDIPEGYSVSREKKERFSLILESASTNQTSMYLCASRRTSGITGELFFGEGSRLTVL.

The V and J genes are TRBV19 and TRBJ2-2; 8 bases align to TRBD2. The CDR3 consists of 15 residues. V lost 5 bases to trimming and J lost 6 bases; unmatched junction nucleotides: 8. Germline CDR1 LNHDA, CDR2 SQIVND (reference sequence). The CDR3 loop reads CASSLLAGTAGELFF. CDR3 DNA sequence: TGTGCCAGTAGTCTTCTAGCGGGTACGGCCGGGGAGCTGTTTTTT.

This clone is a singleton in its sample. The chain couples TRBV13 to TRBJ2-7; 11 nucleotides align to TRBD2. V shed 7 bases and J 1 base; nucleotides not matched to a gene: 9. The length of the CDR3 is 16 residues. CDR1 and CDR2 (germline): PRHDT, FYEKMQ (reference sequence). The CDR3 nucleotides are TGTGCCAGCACGGCTAGCGGGGGGCCCCAATCCTACGAGCAGTACTTC. Protein: CASTASGGPQSYEQYF.

J is TRBJ2-7 and V is TRBV2, with D unclear. With 3 bases removed from V and 9 bases from J, the gap between germline ends came to 15 bases. The CDR3 length is 13 residues. Germline V gene lookup returns CDR1 SNHLY and CDR2 FYNNEI. The CDR3 region is CASSDNSYVWQYF. The CDR3, as DNA: TGTGCCAGCAGTGACAATTCCTACGTTTGGCAGTACTTC.

The chain recombines TRBV15 with TRBJ2-7; 7 positions match TRBD1. V shed 3 bases, J shed 2 bases, and the junction held 7 bases outside the gene matches. The CDR3 length is 15 residues. Germline values: CDR1 LNHNV, CDR2 YYDKDF (reference sequence). CDR3 DNA sequence: TGTGCCACCAGCAGCAGACAGGGAATCACCTACGAGCAGTACTTC. Residues: CATSSRQGITYEQYF.

The rearrangement links TRBV2 to TRBJ2-1, with TRBD2 as a possible D gene (6 bases). The V gene lost 10 bases and the J gene lost 1 base, with 14 bases spanning the gap. Germline assignment: CDR1 SNHLY and CDR2 FYNNEI. There are 14 residues in the CDR3. CDR3 sequence: CAMGEEGSYNEQFF. The DNA of the CDR3 is TGTGCCATGGGGGAGGAGGGATCCTACAATGAGCAGTTCTTC. The full variable domain, with the rest looked up from reference TRBV2 and TRBJ2-1, is EPEVTQTPSHQVTQMGQEVILRCVPISNHLYFYWYRQILGQKVEFLVSFYNNEISEKSEIFDDQFSVERPDGSNFTLKIRSTKLEDSAMYFCAMGEEGSYNEQFFGPGTRLTVL.

This clone was detected once. V gene TRBV28 combines with J gene TRBJ2-7; D call uncertain. CDR1 and CDR2 from the germline V gene are MDHEN and SYDVKM. The ends were cut back, 4 bases at V and 0 bases at J, with 16 bases in the middle. The CDR3 runs 16 residues. The CDR3: CASSSPGGFSSYEQYF. The CDR3 DNA follows: TGTGCCAGCAGTTCCCCCGGCGGCTTCTCCTCCTACGAGCAGTACTTC.

The V and J genes are TRBV7-6 and TRBJ2-2; maybe TRBD2 (6 bases). The CDR3 extends over 18 amino acids. The germline V and J ends were trimmed by 5 bases and 7 bases, with 26 bases remaining between them. Germline V lookup: CDR1 SGHVS, CDR2 FNYEAQ. The CDR3 DNA is TGTGCCAGCAGCCCAAGAACGTCTGCCGGGACTGACTACGGGGAGCTGTTTTTT. Protein sequence: CASSPRTSAGTDYGELFF.

A single count supports this clone. The chain joins TRBV4-1 to TRBJ2-4; TRBD2 matches at 8 bases. This CDR3 is 16 amino acids long. Germline V lookup: CDR1 MGHRA, CDR2 YSYEKL. V gave up 0 bases and J gave up 11 bases; unmatched junction bases: 12. The DNA for the CDR3 is TGCGCCAGCAGCCAAGAATCGGGGGGGGGCGGGGGCGTTCAGTACTTC. It is translated as CASSQESGGGGGVQYF.

This chain joins TRBV2 and TRBJ2-6; D perhaps matches TRBD1 (6 bases). Trimming cost V 4 bases and J 4 bases, with 11 bases left between them. Germline V CDR1 and CDR2: SNHLY, FYNNEI. The CDR3 extends over 15 amino acids. The CDR3 DNA follows: TGTGCCAGCAGTGTGACAGGATCCGGGGCCAACGTCCTGACTTTC. Its protein product is CASSVTGSGANVLTF.